The sequence of this T cell receptor (beta chain) was determined in a study of tissue T cells after allogeneic stem cell transplantation. Notes on this clone: Mouse gene names and germline throughout. Read data end 1 residue before the CDR3 end; the end is taken from the germline J gene.

The V end lost 5 bases, the J end lost 0 bases, and 6 bases lay between the germline ends. CDR3 length: 13 amino acids. The V gene's germline CDR1 is SNHLY and CDR2 FYNGKV (reference sequence). Data came from immunoSEQ multiplex PCR; TCRdb stores just in-frame clones and leaves some out. The table includes roughly 8,600 clones, less than 45% detected once. Time point meaning: mouse harvest day 14 after allogeneic transplant. Each mouse received 10^7 T-cell-depleted marrow cells plus 10^6 splenic CD5+ T cells by tail vein. The V gene is TRBV3, the J gene TRBJ2-4; D is uncertain. What was sequenced was skin. The TCR comes from a female BALB/c mouse given C57BL/6 T cells with graft-versus-host disease after an allogeneic hematopoietic cell transplant. CDR3 amino acids: CASSQNSQNTLYF. The CDR3 bases that were read are TGTGCCAGCAGCCAAAATAGTCAAAACACCTTGTAC.